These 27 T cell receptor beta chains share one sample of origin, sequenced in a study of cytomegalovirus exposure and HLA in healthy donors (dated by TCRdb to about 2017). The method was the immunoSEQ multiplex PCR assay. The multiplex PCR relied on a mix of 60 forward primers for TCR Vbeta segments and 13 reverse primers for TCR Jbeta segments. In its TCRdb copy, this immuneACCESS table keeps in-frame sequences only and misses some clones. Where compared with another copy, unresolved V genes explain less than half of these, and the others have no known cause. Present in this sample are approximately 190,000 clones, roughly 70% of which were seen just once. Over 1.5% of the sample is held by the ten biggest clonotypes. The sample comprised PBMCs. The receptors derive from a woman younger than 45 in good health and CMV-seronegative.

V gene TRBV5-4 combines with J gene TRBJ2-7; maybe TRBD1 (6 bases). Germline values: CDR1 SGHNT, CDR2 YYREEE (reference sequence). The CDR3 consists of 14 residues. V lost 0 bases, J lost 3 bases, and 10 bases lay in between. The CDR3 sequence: CASSLARDNYEQYF. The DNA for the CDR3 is TGTGCCAGCAGCTTGGCCCGGGACAACTACGAGCAGTACTTC.

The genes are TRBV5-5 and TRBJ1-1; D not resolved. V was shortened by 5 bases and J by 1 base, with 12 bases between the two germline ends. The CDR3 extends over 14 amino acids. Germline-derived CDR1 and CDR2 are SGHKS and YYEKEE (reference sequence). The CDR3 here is CASSSPQKNTEAFF. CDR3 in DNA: TGTGCCAGCAGTTCCCCGCAGAAGAACACTGAAGCTTTCTTT.

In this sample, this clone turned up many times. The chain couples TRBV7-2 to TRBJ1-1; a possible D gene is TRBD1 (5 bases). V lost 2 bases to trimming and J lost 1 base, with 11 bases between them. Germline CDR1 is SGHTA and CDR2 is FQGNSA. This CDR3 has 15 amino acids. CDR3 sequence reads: CASSLSGGANTEAFF. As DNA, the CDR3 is TGTGCCAGCAGCTTATCGGGCGGGGCGAACACTGAAGCTTTCTTT.

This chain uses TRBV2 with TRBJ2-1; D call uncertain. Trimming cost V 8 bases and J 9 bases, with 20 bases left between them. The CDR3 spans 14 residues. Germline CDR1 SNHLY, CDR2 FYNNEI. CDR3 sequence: CASVESRPDGEQFF. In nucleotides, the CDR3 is TGTGCCAGCGTTGAGTCCAGGCCCGACGGTGAGCAGTTCTTC. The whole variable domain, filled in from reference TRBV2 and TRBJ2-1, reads EPEVTQTPSHQVTQMGQEVILRCVPISNHLYFYWYRQILGQKVEFLVSFYNNEISEKSEIFDDQFSVERPDGSNFTLKIRSTKLEDSAMYFCASVESRPDGEQFFGPGTRLTVL.

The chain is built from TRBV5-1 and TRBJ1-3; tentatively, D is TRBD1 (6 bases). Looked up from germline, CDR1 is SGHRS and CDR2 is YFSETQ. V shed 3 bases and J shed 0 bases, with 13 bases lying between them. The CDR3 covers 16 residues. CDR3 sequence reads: CASSSLGQNSGNTIYF. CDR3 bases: TGCGCCAGCAGCTCCCTAGGACAGAACTCTGGAAACACCATATATTTT.

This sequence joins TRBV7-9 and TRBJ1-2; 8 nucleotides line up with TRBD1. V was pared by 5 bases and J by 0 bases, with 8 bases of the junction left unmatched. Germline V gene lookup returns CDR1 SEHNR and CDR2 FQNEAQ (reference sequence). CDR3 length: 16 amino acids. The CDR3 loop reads CASSGGQGSPNYGYTF. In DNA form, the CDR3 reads TGTGCCAGCAGCGGTGGACAGGGATCTCCTAACTATGGCTACACCTTC.

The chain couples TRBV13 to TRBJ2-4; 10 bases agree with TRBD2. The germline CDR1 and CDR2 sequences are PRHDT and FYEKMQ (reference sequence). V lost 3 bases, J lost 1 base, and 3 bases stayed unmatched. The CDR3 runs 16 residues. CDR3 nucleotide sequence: TGTGCCAGCAGCTTCCTGACTAGCGGGGCCAAAAACATTCAGTACTTC. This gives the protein CASSFLTSGAKNIQYF.

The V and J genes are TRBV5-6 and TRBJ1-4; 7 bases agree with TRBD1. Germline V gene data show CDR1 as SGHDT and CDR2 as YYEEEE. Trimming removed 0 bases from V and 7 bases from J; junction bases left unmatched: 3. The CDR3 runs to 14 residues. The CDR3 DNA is TGTGCCAGCAGCTTGGGACAGGGAGGTGAAAAACTGTTTTTT. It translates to CASSLGQGGEKLFF.

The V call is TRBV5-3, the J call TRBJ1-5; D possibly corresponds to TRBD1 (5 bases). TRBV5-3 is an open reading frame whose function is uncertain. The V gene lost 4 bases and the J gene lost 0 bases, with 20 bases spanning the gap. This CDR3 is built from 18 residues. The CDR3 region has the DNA TGTGCCAGAAGCCTTTGTGGGACTGAAGAGAATAGCAATCAGCCCCAGCATTTT. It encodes CARSLCGTEENSNQPQHF.

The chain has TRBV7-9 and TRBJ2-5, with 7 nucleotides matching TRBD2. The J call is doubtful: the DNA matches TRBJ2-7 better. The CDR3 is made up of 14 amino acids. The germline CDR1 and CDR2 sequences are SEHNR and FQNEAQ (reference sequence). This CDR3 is CASSTGAGTYEQYF. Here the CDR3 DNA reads TGTGCCAGCAGCACTGGAGCGGGGACCTACGAGCAGTACTTC.

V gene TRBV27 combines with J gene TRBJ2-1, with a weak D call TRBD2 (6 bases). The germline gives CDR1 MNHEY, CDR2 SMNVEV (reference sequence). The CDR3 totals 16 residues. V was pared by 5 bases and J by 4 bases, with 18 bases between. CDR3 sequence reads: CASSQEGRVAYNEQFF. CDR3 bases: TGTGCCAGCAGTCAGGAGGGCAGGGTTGCTTACAATGAGCAGTTCTTC.

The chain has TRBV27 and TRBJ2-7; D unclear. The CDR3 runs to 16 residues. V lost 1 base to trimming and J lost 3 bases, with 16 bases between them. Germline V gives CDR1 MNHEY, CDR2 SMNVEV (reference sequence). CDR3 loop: CASSLWAGLQNYEQYF. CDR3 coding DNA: TGTGCCAGCAGTTTATGGGCAGGCCTGCAAAACTACGAGCAGTACTTC.

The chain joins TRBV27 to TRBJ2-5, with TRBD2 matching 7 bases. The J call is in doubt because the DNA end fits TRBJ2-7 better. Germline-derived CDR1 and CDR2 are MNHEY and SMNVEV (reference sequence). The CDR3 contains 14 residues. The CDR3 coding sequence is TGTGCCAGCAGTCGGAGCGGGATCCCTTCCGAGCAGTACTTC. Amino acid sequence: CASSRSGIPSEQYF.

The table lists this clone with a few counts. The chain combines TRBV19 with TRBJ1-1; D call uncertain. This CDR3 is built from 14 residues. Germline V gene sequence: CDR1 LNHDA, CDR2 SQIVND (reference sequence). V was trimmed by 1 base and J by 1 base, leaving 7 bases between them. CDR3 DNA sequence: TGTGCCAGTAGTATAGTTACGGGGAACACTGAAGCTTTCTTT. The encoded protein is CASSIVTGNTEAFF.

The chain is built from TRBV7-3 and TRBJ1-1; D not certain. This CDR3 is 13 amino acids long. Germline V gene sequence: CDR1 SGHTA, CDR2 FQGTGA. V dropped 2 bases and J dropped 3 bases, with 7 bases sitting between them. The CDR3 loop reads CASSLREHTEAFF. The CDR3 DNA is TGTGCCAGCAGCTTACGTGAGCACACTGAAGCTTTCTTT. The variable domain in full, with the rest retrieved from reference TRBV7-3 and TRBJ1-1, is GAGVSQTPSNKVTEKGKYVELRCDPISGHTALYWYRQSLGQGPEFLIYFQGTGAADDSGLPNDRFFAVRPEGSVSTLKIQRTERGDSAVYLCASSLREHTEAFFGQGTRLTVV.

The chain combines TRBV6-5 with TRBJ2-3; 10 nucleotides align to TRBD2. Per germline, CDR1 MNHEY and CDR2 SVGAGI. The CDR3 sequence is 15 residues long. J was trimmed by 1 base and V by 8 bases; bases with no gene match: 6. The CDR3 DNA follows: TGTGCCAGCCGTCTAGCGGGGGCTGGCACAGATACGCAGTATTTT. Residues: CASRLAGAGTDTQYF.

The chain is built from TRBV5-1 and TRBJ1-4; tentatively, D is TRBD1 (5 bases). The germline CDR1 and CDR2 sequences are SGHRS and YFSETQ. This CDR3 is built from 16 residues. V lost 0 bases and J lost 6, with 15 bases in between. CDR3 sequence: CASSLGQLYGYEKLFF. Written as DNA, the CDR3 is TGCGCCAGCAGCTTGGGACAGCTTTATGGGTATGAAAAACTGTTTTTT.

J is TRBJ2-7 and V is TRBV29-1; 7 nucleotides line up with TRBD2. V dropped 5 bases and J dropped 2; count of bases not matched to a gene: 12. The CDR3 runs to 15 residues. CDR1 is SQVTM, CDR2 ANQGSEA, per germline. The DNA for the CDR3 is TGCAGCGTTCCCATAGCTAGCGGAAACACCTACGAGCAGTACTTC. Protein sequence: CSVPIASGNTYEQYF.

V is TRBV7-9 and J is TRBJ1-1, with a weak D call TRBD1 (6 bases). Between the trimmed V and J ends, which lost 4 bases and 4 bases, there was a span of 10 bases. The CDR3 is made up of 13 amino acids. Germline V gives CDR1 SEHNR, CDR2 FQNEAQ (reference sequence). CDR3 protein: CASSSPGVTEAFF. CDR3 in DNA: TGTGCCAGCAGCTCCCCAGGGGTCACTGAAGCTTTCTTT.

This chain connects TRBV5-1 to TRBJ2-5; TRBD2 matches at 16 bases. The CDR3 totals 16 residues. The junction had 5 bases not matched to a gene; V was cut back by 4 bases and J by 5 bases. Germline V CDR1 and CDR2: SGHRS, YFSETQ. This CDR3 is CASSLGLAGGYETQYF. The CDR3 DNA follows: TGCGCCAGCAGCCTGGGACTAGCGGGGGGGTATGAGACCCAGTACTTC.

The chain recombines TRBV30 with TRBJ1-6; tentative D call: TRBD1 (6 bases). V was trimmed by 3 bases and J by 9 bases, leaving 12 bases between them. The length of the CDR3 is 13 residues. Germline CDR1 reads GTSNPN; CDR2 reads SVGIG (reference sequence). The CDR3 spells CAWSSGAGSPLHF. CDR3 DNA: TGTGCCTGGAGCTCAGGGGCCGGTTCACCCCTCCACTTT.

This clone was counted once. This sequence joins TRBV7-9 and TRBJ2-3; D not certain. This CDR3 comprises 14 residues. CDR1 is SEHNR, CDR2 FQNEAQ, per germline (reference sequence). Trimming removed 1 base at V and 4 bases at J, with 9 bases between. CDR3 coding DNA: TGTGCCAGCAGCTTAGGCGGAACTGCAGATACGCAGTATTTT. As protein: CASSLGGTADTQYF.

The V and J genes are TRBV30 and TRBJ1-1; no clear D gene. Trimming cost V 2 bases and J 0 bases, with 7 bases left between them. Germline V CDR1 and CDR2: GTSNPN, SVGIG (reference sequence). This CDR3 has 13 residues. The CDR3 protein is CAWSSTVNTEAFF. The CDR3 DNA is TGTGCCTGGAGTAGTACAGTGAACACTGAAGCTTTCTTT. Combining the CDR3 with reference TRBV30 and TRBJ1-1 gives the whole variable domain SQTIHQWPATLVQPVGSPLSLECTVEGTSNPNLYWYRQAAGRGLQLLFYSVGIGQISSEVPQNLSASRPQDRQFILSSKKLLLSDSGFYLCAWSSTVNTEAFFGQGTRLTVV.

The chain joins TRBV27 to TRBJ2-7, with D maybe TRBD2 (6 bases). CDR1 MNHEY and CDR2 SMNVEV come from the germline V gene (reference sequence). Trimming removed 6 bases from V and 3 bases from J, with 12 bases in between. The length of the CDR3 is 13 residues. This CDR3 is CASRPRGVYEQYF. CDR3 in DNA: TGTGCCAGCAGGCCTCGCGGGGTCTACGAGCAGTACTTC.

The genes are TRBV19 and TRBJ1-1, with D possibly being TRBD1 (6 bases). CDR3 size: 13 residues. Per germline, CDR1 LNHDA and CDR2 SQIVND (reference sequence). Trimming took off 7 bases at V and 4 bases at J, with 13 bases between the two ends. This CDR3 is CASIAGGVTEAFF. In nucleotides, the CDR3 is TGTGCCAGTATTGCGGGGGGCGTCACTGAAGCTTTCTTT.

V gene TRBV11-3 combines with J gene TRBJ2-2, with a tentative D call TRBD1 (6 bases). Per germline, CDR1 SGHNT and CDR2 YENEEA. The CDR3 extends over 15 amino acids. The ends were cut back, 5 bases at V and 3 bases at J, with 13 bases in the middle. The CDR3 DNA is TGTGCCAGCAGCAATTGGGACACTGACACCGGGGAGCTGTTTTTT. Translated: CASSNWDTDTGELFF.

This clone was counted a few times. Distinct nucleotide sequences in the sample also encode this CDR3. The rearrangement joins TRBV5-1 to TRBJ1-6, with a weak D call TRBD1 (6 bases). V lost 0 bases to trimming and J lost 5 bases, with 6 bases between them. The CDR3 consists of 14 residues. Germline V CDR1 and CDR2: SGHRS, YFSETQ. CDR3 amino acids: CASSLGQDNSPLHF. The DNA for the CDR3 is TGCGCCAGCAGCTTGGGACAGGATAATTCACCCCTCCACTTT.